The 32 T cell receptor beta chains below come from one sample, sequenced in a study of control samples from healthy donors and cancer patients. Assay: immunoSEQ multiplex PCR; the TCRdb copy retains only in-frame clones and omits some. The sample lists about 130,000 clones, approximately 92% seen once, with about 2.5% in the top ten. Sequencing was carried out using blood. These receptors all come from a man in his forties or fifties in good health.

This chain joins TRBV7-9 and TRBJ1-3, with D unclear. The CDR3 consists of 13 residues. V gave up 1 base and J gave up 4 bases, with 5 bases separating them. Germline V gene sequence: CDR1 SEHNR, CDR2 FQNEAQ (reference sequence). DNA of the CDR3: TGTGCCAGCAGCTTAGGACTCGGAAACACCATATATTTT. It encodes CASSLGLGNTIYF.

This chain connects TRBV24-1 to TRBJ2-5, with D possibly TRBD1 on 6 matching bases. The CDR3 length is 14 residues. Trimming stripped 6 bases from V and 1 base from J, with 11 bases between. Looked up from germline, CDR1 is KGHDR and CDR2 is SFDVKD. The chain's CDR3 is CATSPGQIQETQYF. The CDR3 nucleotides are TGTGCCACCAGTCCAGGACAGATCCAAGAGACCCAGTACTTC.

The gene calls are TRBV5-4 and TRBJ2-3; 8 nucleotides match TRBD2. Looked up from germline, CDR1 is SGHNT and CDR2 is YYREEE (reference sequence). V lost 2 bases and J lost 1; bases outside the gene matches: 9. The CDR3 length is 17 residues. Written as DNA, the CDR3 is TGTGCCAGCAGCTTAAGGGAAGGCGGGGGGCGCACAGATACGCAGTATTTT. Translating gives CASSLREGGGRTDTQYF.

The rearrangement uses TRBV25-1 and TRBJ1-2, with no clear D. CDR1 and CDR2 from the germline V gene are MGHDK and SYGVNS. This CDR3 is built from 13 residues. V dropped 1 base and J dropped 8 bases, with 11 bases sitting between them. The CDR3: CASSESFTSGYTF. In DNA form, the CDR3 reads TGTGCCAGCAGTGAATCCTTCACGAGCGGCTACACCTTC.

In this sample, this clone turned up once. The chain has TRBV27 and TRBJ2-3; unclear D gene. CDR3 length: 13 residues. CDR1 is MNHEY and CDR2 is SMNVEV in the germline V gene (reference sequence). V was clipped by 0 bases and J by 6 bases, with 7 bases between them. CDR3 sequence: CASSLSAADTQYF. The CDR3 nucleotides read TGTGCCAGCAGTTTATCGGCGGCCGATACGCAGTATTTT.

The gene calls are TRBV2 and TRBJ2-1; the match to TRBD2 covers 12 bases. Germline values: CDR1 SNHLY, CDR2 FYNNEI. The CDR3 length is 13 residues. Trimming removed 7 bases from V and 10 bases from J; junction bases left unmatched: 5. The CDR3 sequence: CASIQTSGGEQFF. The CDR3 region has the DNA TGTGCCAGCATCCAGACTAGCGGGGGCGAGCAGTTCTTC.

This clone appeared once. The J gene is TRBJ1-5, the V gene TRBV2; D is unclear. CDR3 length: 11 residues. Germline V gives CDR1 SNHLY, CDR2 FYNNEI. Trimming pared 8 bases from V and 5 bases from J, leaving 7 bases between. The DNA of the CDR3 is TGTGCCAGCGGTAACTATCAGCCCCAGCATTTT. Its translation: CASGNYQPQHF.

The V gene is TRBV5-1, the J gene TRBJ2-7; 8 bases align to TRBD1. The V gene's germline CDR1 is SGHRS and CDR2 YFSETQ. Germline trimming cut 3 bases from V and 0 bases from J; bases unmatched to any gene: 5. The CDR3 has 15 amino acids. CDR3 region: CASSSGQGSSYEQYF. DNA for the CDR3: TGCGCCAGCAGCTCAGGACAGGGAAGCTCCTACGAGCAGTACTTC.

V is TRBV3-1 (or the pseudogene TRBV3-2) and J is TRBJ1-2, with 7 nucleotides matching TRBD1. Germline loops: CDR1 LGHDT, CDR2 YNNKEL (reference sequence). The CDR3 covers 19 residues. Germline trimming cut 0 bases from V and 4 bases from J; bases unmatched to any gene: 17. CDR3 sequence (DNA): TGTGCCAGCAGCCAAGATTTGGGAACAGGGGACCCGTTGGGCTATGGCTACACCTTC. The encoded protein is CASSQDLGTGDPLGYGYTF.

J is TRBJ2-7 and V is TRBV28; 16 bases are shared with TRBD2. Germline V gene sequence: CDR1 MDHEN, CDR2 SYDVKM. V shed 5 bases and J 7 bases; nucleotides not matched to a gene: 14. The CDR3 length is 18 residues. CDR3 amino acids: CASSTYTGTSGGAREQYF. As DNA, the CDR3 is TGTGCCAGCAGTACATATACAGGGACTAGCGGGGGGGCGCGTGAGCAGTACTTC. The full variable domain, its missing parts supplied by reference TRBV28 and TRBJ2-7, is DVKVTQSSRYLVKRTGEKVFLECVQDMDHENMFWYRQDPGLGLRLIYFSYDVKMKEKGDIPEGYSVSREKKERFSLILESASTNQTSMYLCASSTYTGTSGGAREQYFGPGTRLTVT.

The chain has TRBV19 and TRBJ1-5, with a possible D match to TRBD1 (6 bases). Per the germline V gene, CDR1 is LNHDA and CDR2 is SQIVND (reference sequence). Between the trimmed V and J ends, which lost 7 bases and 2 bases, there was a span of 21 bases. This CDR3 region has 17 residues. The CDR3 nucleotides are TGTGCCAGTACCCTCTTGGGGGGGCAGGGGCGCAATCAGCCCCAGCATTTT. It is translated as CASTLLGGQGRNQPQHF.

This chain connects TRBV3-1 (or the pseudogene TRBV3-2) to TRBJ1-6; possibly TRBD1 for D (5 bases). CDR3 length equals 15 residues. The germline V and J ends were trimmed by 2 bases and 6 bases, with 11 bases remaining between them. The germline CDR1 and CDR2 sequences are LGHDT and YNNKEL (reference sequence). The CDR3 DNA reads TGTGCCAGCAGCCAACTCGACAGCTCTAATTCACCCCTCCACTTT. Amino acid sequence: CASSQLDSSNSPLHF.

This clone is a singleton in its sample. The genes are TRBV9 and TRBJ1-2, with a possible D match to TRBD1 (5 bases). V dropped 2 bases and J dropped 4 bases, with 15 bases sitting between them. This CDR3 is built from 15 residues. Germline CDR1 and CDR2: SGDLS and YYNGEE. The CDR3 coding sequence is TGTGCCAGCAGCGTTGGCCGGGGCGGTGGCTATGGCTACACCTTC. This encodes CASSVGRGGGYGYTF.

V usage is TRBV5-8 and J usage is TRBJ2-3; D might be TRBD1 or TRBD2, each matching 6 bases. Deletions cut 6 bases from V and 4 bases from J, with 12 bases between. Per the germline V gene, CDR1 is SGHTS and CDR2 is YDEGEE. The CDR3 has 13 residues. This chain's CDR3 is CASTTGGADTQYF. The DNA for the CDR3 is TGTGCCAGCACCACCGGGGGCGCAGATACGCAGTATTTT.

This chain uses TRBV27 with TRBJ2-5, with D perhaps TRBD1 or TRBD2 (5 bases each). CDR3 length: 16 amino acids. CDR1 MNHEY and CDR2 SMNVEV come from the germline V gene (reference sequence). The V and J ends lost 7 bases and 7 bases respectively, with 25 bases between them. The CDR3, as DNA: TGTGCCAGCAAGCCCAGCAGGGCCCTTCCGAGGGGGACCCAGTACTTC. This gives the protein CASKPSRALPRGTQYF.

This chain links TRBV5-1 with TRBJ2-7; TRBD1 matches 10 bases. With 0 bases clipped from V and 7 bases from J, the junction kept 7 bases outside the gene matches. Germline V gene data show CDR1 as SGHRS and CDR2 as YFSETQ. This CDR3 comprises 15 residues. The CDR3 reads CASSLVAGTGVEQYF. The DNA of the CDR3 is TGCGCCAGCAGCTTGGTGGCCGGGACAGGGGTTGAGCAGTACTTC.

The gene calls are TRBV6-1 and TRBJ1-5, with D uncertain. The ends were cut back, 1 base at V and 5 bases at J, with 9 bases in the middle. The germline V gene has CDR1 MNHNS and CDR2 SASEGT. This CDR3 is 14 amino acids long. This CDR3 is CASSEGPGDQPQHF. The CDR3 DNA is TGTGCCAGCAGTGAAGGCCCTGGGGATCAGCCCCAGCATTTT.

This chain uses TRBV6-1 with TRBJ1-2; no clear D gene. The V gene lost 1 base and the J gene lost 4 bases, with 16 bases spanning the gap. CDR3 length equals 16 residues. Germline values: CDR1 MNHNS, CDR2 SASEGT. CDR3: CASSEVRALSSYGYTF. The CDR3 DNA follows: TGTGCCAGCAGTGAAGTAAGGGCGCTGAGTTCCTATGGCTACACCTTC.

This clone was seen only a few times. The V call is TRBV9, the J call TRBJ1-1; D not certain. V was shortened by 4 bases and J by 1 base, with 17 bases between the two germline ends. Germline loops: CDR1 SGDLS, CDR2 YYNGEE. The CDR3 consists of 16 residues. As DNA, the CDR3 is TGTGCCAGCAGCCCTCATTACAGAACCCAGAACACTGAAGCTTTCTTT. It codes for CASSPHYRTQNTEAFF.

The chain joins TRBV3-1 (or the pseudogene TRBV3-2) to TRBJ2-2; 10 bases fit TRBD2. V trimming: 4 bases; J trimming: 8 bases; junction bases outside the gene matches: 10. There are 16 residues in the CDR3. In germline, CDR1 is LGHDT, CDR2 YNNKEL (reference sequence). The CDR3 DNA sequence: TGTGCCAGCAGCCCTAGGACTAGCGGAGCCGGAGGGGAGCTGTTTTTT. Protein product: CASSPRTSGAGGELFF.

The V call is TRBV3-1 (or the pseudogene TRBV3-2), the J call TRBJ1-6, with D perhaps matching TRBD1 (5 bases). Trimming stripped 4 bases from V and 10 bases from J, with 17 bases between. Germline V lookup: CDR1 LGHDT, CDR2 YNNKEL (reference sequence). The CDR3 sequence is 15 residues long. The CDR3 nucleotides read TGTGCCAGCAGCCGCCGGGGGGATTTTAGCTCACCCCTCCACTTT. Residues: CASSRRGDFSSPLHF.

V is TRBV12-3 or TRBV12-4 and J is TRBJ1-5, with D perhaps matching TRBD1 (6 bases). This CDR3 has 13 amino acids. V was trimmed by 4 bases and J by 6 bases, leaving 10 bases between them. This chain's CDR3 is CASSSGVSQPQHF. Written as DNA, the CDR3 is TGTGCCAGCAGTTCAGGGGTGTCTCAGCCCCAGCATTTT.

The J gene is TRBJ1-6, the V gene TRBV11-2; D unclear. V lost 1 base and J lost 1, with 8 bases in between. CDR3 length: 16 amino acids. Germline V gene lookup returns CDR1 SGHAT and CDR2 FQNNGV. The CDR3 here is CASSLVTGSYNSPLHF. The CDR3 DNA follows: TGTGCCAGCAGCTTAGTTACGGGATCCTATAATTCACCCCTCCACTTT.

This clone has only one observation. The chain couples TRBV6-5 to TRBJ1-1; D ambiguous. Germline V gives CDR1 MNHEY, CDR2 SVGAGI. This CDR3 has 14 amino acids. Between the trimmed V and J ends, which lost 0 bases and 11 bases, there was a span of 16 bases. CDR3 in DNA: TGTGCCAGCAGTTACTCGGAGAGGGCCACGGACGCTTTCTTT. Its protein product is CASSYSERATDAFF.

The chain couples TRBV15 to TRBJ2-5; possible D gene TRBD2, 6 bases. This CDR3 region has 13 residues. Germline V lookup: CDR1 LNHNV, CDR2 YYDKDF (reference sequence). Trimming pared 1 base from V and 5 bases from J, leaving 8 bases between. CDR3: CATSRGAGETQYF. The CDR3 DNA reads TGTGCCACCAGCAGAGGAGCGGGCGAGACCCAGTACTTC.

The chain links TRBV10-3 to TRBJ2-2; no clear D gene. Trimming cost V 2 bases and J 8 bases, with 3 bases left between them. Germline V lookup: CDR1 ENHRY, CDR2 SYGVKD. The CDR3 runs to 11 residues. The CDR3 spells CAISEAGELFF. CDR3 in DNA: TGTGCCATCAGTGAGGCAGGGGAGCTGTTTTTT.

The genes are TRBV2 and TRBJ2-2; 12 bases match TRBD2. V was clipped by 5 bases and J by 13 bases; unmatched bases: 11. This CDR3 contains 15 residues. Germline values: CDR1 SNHLY, CDR2 FYNNEI. The CDR3 coding sequence is TGTGCCAGCAGTCCCCGGGGGACTAGCGGGTTGGGGCTGTTTTTT. Its protein product is CASSPRGTSGLGLFF.

The chain uses TRBV25-1 and TRBJ2-1; 8 positions agree with TRBD1. Trimming removed 4 bases from V and 5 bases from J; junction bases left unmatched: 13. Germline lookup yields CDR1 MGHDK and CDR2 SYGVNS. There are 17 residues in the CDR3. CDR3 sequence reads: CASSAGLGQAGNNEQFF. CDR3 DNA: TGTGCCAGCAGTGCGGGATTGGGACAGGCGGGAAACAATGAGCAGTTCTTC.

The rearrangement links TRBV5-1 to TRBJ2-7, with 8 bases that match TRBD1. This CDR3 has 14 residues. The V gene end was trimmed by 4 bases and the J gene end by 2 bases; junction bases not matched to a gene: 5. Germline-derived CDR1 and CDR2 are SGHRS and YFSETQ. The CDR3 coding sequence is TGCGCCAGCAGCCTTGGACAGGGCCCCTACGAGCAGTACTTC. Protein: CASSLGQGPYEQYF. The full variable domain, in which reference TRBV5-1 and TRBJ2-7 provide the parts outside the CDR3, is KAGVTQTPRYLIKTRGQQVTLSCSPISGHRSVSWYQQTPGQGLQFLFEYFSETQRNKGNFPGRFSGRQFSNSRSEMNVSTLELGDSALYLCASSLGQGPYEQYFGPGTRLTVT.

The V gene is TRBV5-1, the J gene TRBJ1-2; possible D gene TRBD1, 5 bases. The CDR3 runs to 16 residues. V lost 5 bases to trimming and J lost 0 bases, with 17 bases between them. Germline CDR1 reads SGHRS; CDR2 reads YFSETQ. CDR3 residues: CASSQGVLPANYGYTF. CDR3 nucleotides: TGCGCCAGCAGTCAAGGGGTACTTCCGGCTAACTATGGCTACACCTTC.

The genes are TRBV19 and TRBJ2-7, with D possibly being TRBD2 (5 bases). This CDR3 has 14 residues. Germline CDR1 and CDR2: LNHDA and SQIVND (reference sequence). V was pared by 1 base and J by 2 bases, with 9 bases between. This CDR3 reads CASSIVGGTYEQYF. CDR3 DNA sequence: TGTGCCAGTAGTATAGTCGGAGGAACCTACGAGCAGTACTTC.

The CDR3 bases are TGTGCCAGCAGTCTGACAGGGCCCTACGAGCAGTACTTC. It specifies CASSLTGPYEQYF. The genes are TRBV2 and TRBJ2-7; 7 bases are shared with TRBD1. V lost 5 bases, J lost 2 bases, and 3 bases stayed unmatched. CDR3 length equals 13 residues. Germline loops: CDR1 SNHLY, CDR2 FYNNEI.